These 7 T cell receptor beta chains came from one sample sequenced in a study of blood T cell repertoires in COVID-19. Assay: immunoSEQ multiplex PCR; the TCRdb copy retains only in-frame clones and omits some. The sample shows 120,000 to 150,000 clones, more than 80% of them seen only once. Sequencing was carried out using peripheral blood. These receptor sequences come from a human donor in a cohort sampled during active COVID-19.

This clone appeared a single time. CDR3 sequence reads: CASSQRTGATGRSDTQYF. DNA for the CDR3: TGCGCCAGCAGCCAGCGGACAGGGGCGACGGGTCGGTCAGATACGCAGTATTTT. The chain couples TRBV4-1 to TRBJ2-3, with 9 bases matching TRBD1. Germline trimming cut 3 bases from V and 4 bases from J; bases unmatched to any gene: 14. Germline loops: CDR1 MGHRA, CDR2 YSYEKL. This CDR3 has 18 residues.

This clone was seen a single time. CDR3 DNA: TGTGCCAGTAGTACCTTCCGACAGGGTTGGGCCAACGTCCTGACTTTC. Protein product: CASSTFRQGWANVLTF. The rearrangement uses TRBV19 and TRBJ2-6; 7 nucleotides line up with TRBD1. The CDR3 length is 16 residues. Per germline, CDR1 LNHDA and CDR2 SQIVND (reference sequence). With V trimmed by 4 bases and J by 5 bases, 8 bases remained unmatched. The complete variable domain, with remaining parts taken from reference TRBV19 and TRBJ2-6, reads DGGITQSPKYLFRKEGQNVTLSCEQNLNHDAMYWYRQDPGQGLRLIYYSQIVNDFQKGDIAEGYSVSREKKESFPLTVTSAQKNPTAFYLCASSTFRQGWANVLTFGAGSRLTVL.

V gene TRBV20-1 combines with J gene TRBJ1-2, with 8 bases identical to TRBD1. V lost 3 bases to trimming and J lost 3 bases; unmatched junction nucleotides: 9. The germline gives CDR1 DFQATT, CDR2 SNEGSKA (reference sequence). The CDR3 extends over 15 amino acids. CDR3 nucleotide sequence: TGCAGTGCTAGTACCACCCAGGGGGCGGACTATGGCTACACCTTC. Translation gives CSASTTQGADYGYTF.

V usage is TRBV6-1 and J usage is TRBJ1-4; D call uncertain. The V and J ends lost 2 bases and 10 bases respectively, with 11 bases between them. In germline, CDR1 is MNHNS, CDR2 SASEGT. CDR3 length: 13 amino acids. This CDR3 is CASSELGGGKLFF. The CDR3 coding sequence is TGTGCCAGCAGTGAATTGGGAGGAGGAAAACTGTTTTTT.

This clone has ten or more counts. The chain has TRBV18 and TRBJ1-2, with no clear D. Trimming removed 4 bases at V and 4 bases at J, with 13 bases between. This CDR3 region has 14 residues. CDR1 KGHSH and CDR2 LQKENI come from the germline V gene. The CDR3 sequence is CASSLDQDSYGYTF. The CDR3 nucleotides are TGTGCCAGCTCACTGGATCAGGATTCCTATGGCTACACCTTC.

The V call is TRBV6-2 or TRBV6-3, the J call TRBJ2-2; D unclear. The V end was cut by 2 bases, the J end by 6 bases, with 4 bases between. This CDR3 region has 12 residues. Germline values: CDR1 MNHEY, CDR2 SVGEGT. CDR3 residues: CASSYPAGELFF. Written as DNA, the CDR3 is TGTGCCAGCAGTTACCCGGCCGGGGAGCTGTTTTTT.

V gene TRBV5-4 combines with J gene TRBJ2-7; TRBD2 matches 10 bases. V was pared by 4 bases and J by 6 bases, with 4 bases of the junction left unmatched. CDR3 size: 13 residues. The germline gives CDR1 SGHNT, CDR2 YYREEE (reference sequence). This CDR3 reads CASSAGLAPEQYF. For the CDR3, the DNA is TGTGCCAGCAGCGCGGGACTAGCGCCCGAGCAGTACTTC.